This record concerns one TCR beta chain sequence. The antigen remains undetermined. This entry comes from a study of T cell responses to AZD1222 COVID-19 vaccine. The study, taken as a whole, reports: Recipients of AZD1222 seropositive at baseline numbered only 5 to 7. Within unmutated variant regions lay the reported targets of nearly half of spike-specific TCRs. Breadth and depth of Spike-specific TCRs rose after two AZD1222 doses. Along spike, vaccine-associated CD4 TCRs were found throughout, with dominance at 160-218 and 743-854.

Some clones are missing from TCRdb's copy, which holds only in-frame ones; the method was immunoSEQ multiplex PCR. This sample carries roughly 55,000 clones, roughly nine tenths of them seen once, and the ten largest clones take around 3.9%. V lost 5 bases, J lost 10 bases, and 7 bases stayed unmatched. The length of the CDR3 is 14 residues. The V gene's germline CDR1 is SNHLY and CDR2 FYNNEI. The source material was peripheral blood, sampled on day 0 of AZD1222 vaccination. The V gene is TRBV2, the J gene TRBJ1-6; 8 bases line up with TRBD1. This TCR derives from an adult in good health. CDR3 region: CASSPGQEWSPLHF. The CDR3 DNA sequence: TGTGCCAGCAGTCCGGGACAGGAGTGGTCACCCCTCCACTTT.